Following are 18 T cell receptor beta chains from one sample sequenced in a study of immune cell composition in non-small cell lung cancer. Normal lung was sampled as far from the tumour as possible, at least 3 cm. Libraries were prepared by immunoSEQ multiplex PCR; TCRdb keeps only in-frame clonotypes and omits some of them. The data show around 6,400 clones, 77% seen once. Sequenced: non-adjacent lung tissue. The receptors originated from a human donor with non-small cell lung cancer.

The J gene is TRBJ2-1, the V gene TRBV5-1; D uncertain. V was trimmed by 0 bases and J by 4 bases, leaving 14 bases between them. The CDR3 has 16 amino acids. CDR1 and CDR2 (germline): SGHRS, YFSETQ. CDR3 amino acids: CASSLGPGTPYNEQFF. CDR3 coding DNA: TGCGCCAGCAGCTTGGGGCCGGGTACCCCATACAATGAGCAGTTCTTC.

The chain uses TRBV9 and TRBJ2-2, with 10 bases fitting TRBD2. Germline values: CDR1 SGDLS, CDR2 YYNGEE. V shed 1 base, J shed 2 bases, and the junction held 2 bases outside the gene matches. The CDR3 is 16 residues long. The CDR3: CASSVLAGVNTGELFF. CDR3 DNA sequence: TGTGCCAGCAGCGTACTAGCGGGAGTCAACACCGGGGAGCTGTTTTTT.

This clone turned up a few times. The V gene is TRBV18, the J gene TRBJ2-1; no definite D call. This CDR3 spans 15 amino acids. Trimming left V 0 bases short and J 1 base short, with 7 bases between. Germline V gives CDR1 KGHSH, CDR2 LQKENI. The CDR3 sequence: CASSPPSVSYNEQFF. The CDR3 DNA reads as TGTGCCAGCTCACCACCCTCAGTTTCCTACAATGAGCAGTTCTTC.

The gene calls are TRBV5-5 and TRBJ2-2; maybe TRBD1 (5 bases). This CDR3 contains 17 residues. V dropped 1 base and J dropped 6 bases, with 19 bases sitting between them. The germline V gene has CDR1 SGHKS and CDR2 YYEKEE (reference sequence). The CDR3 here is CASSLRTLSGVAGELFF. As DNA, the CDR3 is TGTGCCAGCAGCTTGCGGACACTGTCGGGTGTTGCCGGGGAGCTGTTTTTT.

This clone was seen more than once but under ten times. The V gene is TRBV2, the J gene TRBJ2-7, with 7 bases identical to TRBD1. V was clipped by 8 bases and J by 7 bases; unmatched bases: 11. This CDR3 is built from 13 residues. CDR1 is SNHLY and CDR2 is FYNNEI in the germline V gene. CDR3 sequence reads: CASLRKGAREQYF. The CDR3 bases are TGTGCCAGCCTCAGGAAGGGGGCGAGAGAGCAGTACTTC. Based on the CDR3 plus reference TRBV2 and TRBJ2-7, the full variable domain is EPEVTQTPSHQVTQMGQEVILRCVPISNHLYFYWYRQILGQKVEFLVSFYNNEISEKSEIFDDQFSVERPDGSNFTLKIRSTKLEDSAMYFCASLRKGAREQYFGPGTRLTVT.

The chain carries TRBV9 and TRBJ2-1, with TRBD2 identical over 13 bases. There are 16 residues in the CDR3. The germline V gene encodes CDR1 SGDLS and CDR2 YYNGEE. V dropped 0 bases and J dropped 9; count of bases not matched to a gene: 6. CDR3 residues: CASSVGPGLAGTEQFF. In nucleotides, the CDR3 is TGTGCCAGCAGCGTAGGGCCGGGACTAGCGGGAACTGAGCAGTTCTTC.

The chain carries TRBV4-1 and TRBJ2-1; the D is unclear. Germline CDR1 reads MGHRA; CDR2 reads YSYEKL. CDR3 length: 13 amino acids. Trimming left V 0 bases short and J 9 bases short, with 9 bases between. The CDR3 here is CASSQDRRGEQFF. Written as DNA, the CDR3 is TGCGCCAGCAGCCAAGATCGTCGAGGTGAGCAGTTCTTC.

This clone was seen only once. The gene calls are TRBV11-2 and TRBJ2-6, with D maybe TRBD1 (6 bases). This CDR3 is built from 19 residues. V lost 7 bases, J lost 0 bases, and 22 bases lay in between. From germline, CDR1 is SGHAT and CDR2 FQNNGV. This chain's CDR3 is CASIPQGAGVASGANVLTF. In nucleotides, the CDR3 is TGTGCCAGCATCCCCCAAGGGGCAGGGGTCGCCTCTGGGGCCAACGTCCTGACTTTC.

This chain uses TRBV18 with TRBJ2-2; the D gene is possibly TRBD1 (5 bases). CDR1 and CDR2 (germline): KGHSH, LQKENI. The CDR3 covers 15 residues. V shed 0 bases and J shed 7 bases, with 12 bases lying between them. The CDR3 coding sequence is TGTGCCAGCTCACCACCGGGCCAGGGTGACGGGGAGCTGTTTTTT. As protein: CASSPPGQGDGELFF.

The chain recombines TRBV7-9 with TRBJ2-2, with TRBD2 identical over 8 bases. Germline CDR1 and CDR2: SEHNR and FQNEAQ (reference sequence). Trimming at V came to 2 bases and at J to 4 bases, leaving 3 bases not matched to a gene. The CDR3 contains 15 residues. The DNA of the CDR3 is TGTGCCAGCAGCTTAAGCGGGAGAGGCACCGGGGAGCTGTTTTTT. Amino acids: CASSLSGRGTGELFF.

This clone was seen a handful of times. The chain combines TRBV27 with TRBJ1-6; TRBD1 aligns across 9 bases. J lost 11 bases, V lost 4 bases, and 6 bases had no gene match. The germline CDR1 and CDR2 sequences are MNHEY and SMNVEV (reference sequence). This CDR3 comprises 14 residues. CDR3 DNA: TGTGCCAGCAGTTCTGGGACAGGGAGGCCACCCCTCCACTTT. Translating it yields CASSSGTGRPPLHF.

This chain joins TRBV29-1 and TRBJ2-3, with D tentatively TRBD1 (6 bases). V dropped 5 bases and J dropped 7 bases, with 16 bases sitting between them. Germline values: CDR1 SQVTM, CDR2 ANQGSEA. This CDR3 spans 13 amino acids. CDR3 protein: CSVSQGSQNTQYF. The CDR3, as DNA: TGCAGCGTTTCACAGGGCAGCCAGAATACGCAGTATTTT.

The CDR3 coding sequence is TGTGCCAGCAGCCAAGCGGAGATAGGCACAGATACGCAGTATTTT. Protein: CASSQAEIGTDTQYF. The V gene is TRBV4-2, the J gene TRBJ2-3; D unclear. Trimming removed 1 base from V and 1 base from J, with 9 bases in between. This CDR3 is 15 amino acids long. CDR1 LGHNA and CDR2 YNFKEQ come from the germline V gene.

The chain is built from TRBV19 and TRBJ2-5, with D uncertain. Trimming cost V 3 bases and J 0 bases, with 11 bases left between them. Germline-derived CDR1 and CDR2 are LNHDA and SQIVND (reference sequence). CDR3 length: 15 amino acids. This chain's CDR3 is CASSIRAPDQETQYF. The CDR3 region has the DNA TGTGCCAGTAGTATTCGCGCCCCCGACCAAGAGACCCAGTACTTC. The full variable domain, completed using reference TRBV19 and TRBJ2-5, is DGGITQSPKYLFRKEGQNVTLSCEQNLNHDAMYWYRQDPGQGLRLIYYSQIVNDFQKGDIAEGYSVSREKKESFPLTVTSAQKNPTAFYLCASSIRAPDQETQYFGPGTRLLVL.

The chain employs TRBV16 and TRBJ2-7, with 7 bases that match TRBD1. The J segment lost 11 bases and the V segment lost 3 bases, leaving 7 bases of the junction unmatched. Germline loops: CDR1 KGHSY, CDR2 FQNENV. The CDR3 has 12 residues. DNA for the CDR3: TGTGCCAGCAGCCACCCTTCGGGACAGAAGTACTTC. Its translation: CASSHPSGQKYF.

In the case of this clone: Other DNA sequences in this sample translate to the same CDR3. The genes are TRBV15 and TRBJ1-4; D gene uncertain. Deletions cut 1 base from V and 3 bases from J, with 6 bases between. CDR3 size: 14 residues. Per germline, CDR1 LNHNV and CDR2 YYDKDF (reference sequence). The CDR3 protein is CATSRGTPNEKLFF. In nucleotides, the CDR3 is TGTGCCACCAGCAGAGGGACTCCTAATGAAAAACTGTTTTTT.

V and J are TRBV4-2 and TRBJ2-7, with 9 positions matching TRBD2. The J segment lost 2 bases and the V segment lost 0 bases, leaving 5 bases of the junction unmatched. The CDR3 spans 16 residues. CDR1 and CDR2 from the germline V gene are LGHNA and YNFKEQ. The CDR3 DNA is TGTGCCAGCAGCCAAGAGGGGACTAGCAGCGCCTACGAGCAGTACTTC. Translating it yields CASSQEGTSSAYEQYF.

Only a few counts were recorded for this clone. V is TRBV7-8 and J is TRBJ2-5; no firm D call. CDR1 is SGHVS, CDR2 FQNEAQ, per germline. With 5 bases removed from V and 5 bases from J, the gap between germline ends came to 15 bases. The CDR3 has 14 residues. CDR3 sequence: CASSPRIVGETQYF. Here the CDR3 DNA reads TGTGCCAGCAGCCCGAGGATAGTTGGGGAGACCCAGTACTTC.